These T cell receptor beta chains were read from a single sample in a study of blood T cell repertoires in COVID-19. Only in-frame clones appear in the TCRdb table, and some are missing; sequencing was by immunoSEQ multiplex PCR. The sample consists of a few hundred thousand clones, roughly 90% of them appearing once. The sample was peripheral blood. The receptors were gathered from a man aged 40-49 years with acute or convalescent COVID-19. Each CDR3 is given with its conserved first and last residue. D genes are given only for firm matches. Expanded clones are given a class, and other clones once, few, many or no size at all.

J gene: TRBJ2-1
V gene: TRBV30
clone size: once
D gene: TRBD2
CDR3 DNA: TGTGCCCGAAACCCGGGACTAGCGGGGACGGGGCAGTTCTTC
CDR3 protein: CARNPGLAGTGQFF

J gene: TRBJ2-3
V gene: TRBV7-2
clone size: .
D gene: TRBD2
CDR3 DNA: TGTGCCAGCAGCTTCCTCCCTAGCGGGAGCCCACGGGGAGATACGCAGTATTTT
CDR3 protein: CASSFLPSGSPRGDTQYF

J gene: TRBJ2-5
V gene: TRBV27
clone size: .
D gene: TRBD2
CDR3 DNA: TGTGCCAGCAGTTTATTATTAGCGGGAGGGCCCGTGAACCAAGAGACCCAGTACTTC
CDR3 protein: CASSLLLAGGPVNQETQYF

J gene: TRBJ1-2
V gene: TRBV19
clone size: .
D gene: .
CDR3 DNA: TGTGCCAGTAGTATGACAGCTAACTATGGCTACACCTTC
CDR3 protein: CASSMTANYGYTF

J gene: TRBJ1-2
V gene: TRBV9
clone size: .
D gene: TRBD1
CDR3 DNA: TGTGCCAGCAGCGCTAGCTCTGGACAGGGGATAAACTATGGCTACACCTTC
CDR3 protein: CASSASSGQGINYGYTF

J gene: TRBJ1-5
V gene: TRBV28
clone size: .
D gene: .
CDR3 DNA: TGTGCCAGCACCCAGGGGTATCAGCCCCAGCATTTT
CDR3 protein: CASTQGYQPQHF

J gene: TRBJ1-2
V gene: TRBV19
clone size: .
D gene: .
CDR3 DNA: TGTGCCAGTAGTAGAGAGACAGGAAACTATGGCTACACCTTC
CDR3 protein: CASSRETGNYGYTF

J gene: TRBJ1-6
V gene: TRBV4-1
clone size: .
D gene: TRBD1
CDR3 DNA: TGCGCCAGCAGTCGACCGGGACAGGGTTATTCACCCCTCCACTTT
CDR3 protein: CASSRPGQGYSPLHF

J gene: TRBJ1-5
V gene: TRBV30
clone size: .
D gene: .
CDR3 DNA: TGTGCCTGGAGTGTCGGGGAGCGGCCAAACCAGCCCCAGCATTTT
CDR3 protein: CAWSVGERPNQPQHF

J gene: TRBJ2-7
V gene: TRBV30
clone size: .
D gene: .
CDR3 DNA: TGTGCCTGGAGGGACATTTACGAGCAGTACTTC
CDR3 protein: CAWRDIYEQYF

J gene: TRBJ2-5
V gene: TRBV28
clone size: .
D gene: TRBD2
CDR3 DNA: TGTGCCAGCAGTTTGTTCCCCACTAGCGGGAGGGAGACCCAGTACTTC
CDR3 protein: CASSLFPTSGRETQYF

J gene: TRBJ2-7
V gene: TRBV28
clone size: .
D gene: .
CDR3 DNA: TGTGCCAGCAACTTCAAGCGAATCGTCGTAGGCGAGCAGTACTTC
CDR3 protein: CASNFKRIVVGEQYF

J gene: TRBJ2-1
V gene: TRBV29-1
clone size: .
D gene: .
CDR3 DNA: TGCAGCGTTGAAGGGAGGGGCAATGAGCAGTTCTTC
CDR3 protein: CSVEGRGNEQFF

J gene: TRBJ2-3
V gene: TRBV30
clone size: .
D gene: .
CDR3 DNA: TGTGCCTGGAGTGCCATAGCGGAAGGCACAGATACGCAGTATTTT
CDR3 protein: CAWSAIAEGTDTQYF

J gene: TRBJ2-3
V gene: TRBV10-3
clone size: .
D gene: TRBD2
CDR3 DNA: TGTGCCATCAGCCTCCTAGCGGGAGTAAGGGATACGCAGTATTTT
CDR3 protein: CAISLLAGVRDTQYF

J gene: TRBJ2-7
V gene: TRBV7-2
clone size: .
D gene: .
CDR3 DNA: TGTGCCAGCAGCTTAGTGGCAGGGAATACCTACGAGCAGTACTTC
CDR3 protein: CASSLVAGNTYEQYF

J gene: TRBJ1-1
V gene: TRBV28
clone size: .
D gene: .
CDR3 DNA: TGTGCCAGCAGTTCAGGGACTGCGGAAGCTTTCTTT
CDR3 protein: CASSSGTAEAFF

J gene: TRBJ2-1
V gene: TRBV6-1
clone size: .
D gene: .
CDR3 DNA: TGTGCCAGCAGTGAGGGGGCAGGCTCCTACAATGAGCAGTTCTTC
CDR3 protein: CASSEGAGSYNEQFF

J gene: TRBJ2-1
V gene: TRBV18
clone size: .
D gene: TRBD1
CDR3 DNA: TGTGCCAGCTCTACAGGGGGCGGCTCCTACAATGAGCAGTTCTTC
CDR3 protein: CASSTGGGSYNEQFF

J gene: TRBJ2-1
V gene: TRBV5-6
clone size: .
D gene: .
CDR3 DNA: TGTGCCAGTTCCCCAGGGGCATACAATGAGCAGTTCTTC
CDR3 protein: CASSPGAYNEQFF

J gene: TRBJ1-2
V gene: TRBV13
clone size: .
D gene: .
CDR3 DNA: TGTGCCAGCAGTATATATGCCAGAACTAACTATGGCTACACCTTC
CDR3 protein: CASSIYARTNYGYTF

J gene: TRBJ1-2
V gene: TRBV27
clone size: many
D gene: .
CDR3 DNA: TGTGCCAGCAGTACCGGACAGATCTATGGCTACACCTTC
CDR3 protein: CASSTGQIYGYTF

J gene: TRBJ2-7
V gene: TRBV6-6
clone size: .
D gene: TRBD1
CDR3 DNA: TGTGCCAGCAATCGAGGGGACTCCTCCGGGACAGGGATCTACGAGCAGTACTTC
CDR3 protein: CASNRGDSSGTGIYEQYF

J gene: TRBJ2-2
V gene: TRBV11-3
clone size: .
D gene: .
CDR3 DNA: TGTGCCAGCAGCTTAGCGGGGAACGCCGGGGAGCTGTTTTTT
CDR3 protein: CASSLAGNAGELFF

J gene: TRBJ1-6
V gene: TRBV9
clone size: .
D gene: .
CDR3 DNA: TGTGCCAGCAGCGACGGGGGTTCACCCCTCCACTTT
CDR3 protein: CASSDGGSPLHF

J gene: TRBJ2-5
V gene: TRBV3-1/TRBV3-2
clone size: .
D gene: .
CDR3 DNA: TGTGCCAGCAGCCAAGGATGGCAGAAAGAGACCCAGTACTTC
CDR3 protein: CASSQGWQKETQYF

J gene: TRBJ2-1
V gene: TRBV5-5
clone size: once
D gene: .
CDR3 DNA: TGTGCCAGCAGCCGGAGTTTGTCTAGTTACAATGAGCAGTTCTTC
CDR3 protein: CASSRSLSSYNEQFF

J gene: TRBJ1-5
V gene: TRBV18
clone size: .
D gene: .
CDR3 DNA: TGTGCCAGCTCACTTGGACAGCCTTATAGCAATCAGCCCCAGCATTTT
CDR3 protein: CASSLGQPYSNQPQHF

J gene: TRBJ1-4
V gene: TRBV4-1
clone size: .
D gene: .
CDR3 DNA: TGCGCCAGCAGCCAAGAGGTCGCAGGGTGGGAAAAACTGTTTTTT
CDR3 protein: CASSQEVAGWEKLFF